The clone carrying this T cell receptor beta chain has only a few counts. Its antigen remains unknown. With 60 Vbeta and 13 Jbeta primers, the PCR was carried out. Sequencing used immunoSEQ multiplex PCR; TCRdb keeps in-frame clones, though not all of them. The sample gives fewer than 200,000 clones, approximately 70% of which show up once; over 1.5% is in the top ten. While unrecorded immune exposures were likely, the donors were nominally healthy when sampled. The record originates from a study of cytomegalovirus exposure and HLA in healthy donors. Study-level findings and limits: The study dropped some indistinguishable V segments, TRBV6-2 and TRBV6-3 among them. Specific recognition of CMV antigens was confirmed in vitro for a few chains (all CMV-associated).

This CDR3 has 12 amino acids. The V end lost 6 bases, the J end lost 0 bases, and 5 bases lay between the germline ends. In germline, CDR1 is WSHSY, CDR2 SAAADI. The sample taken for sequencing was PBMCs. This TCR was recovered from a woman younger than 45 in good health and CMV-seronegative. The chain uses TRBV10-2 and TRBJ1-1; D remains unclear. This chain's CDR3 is CASSQVNTEAFF. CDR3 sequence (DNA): TGCGCCAGCAGCCAGGTGAACACTGAAGCTTTCTTT.